Presented here are 7 T cell receptor beta chains from one specimen sequenced in a study of blood T cells in healthy people across ages. For the second PCR, which ran for about 7 to 11 cycles, a sample-barcoded 5' primer and a J-beta primer mix were used. TCRdb passed the 5' RACE reads through MiXCR, listing each CDR3 protein once. The table includes about 640,000 distinct CDR3 sequences, under 65% detected once. Material for sequencing was blood. The receptor set was obtained from a man between 60 and 75 years old in good health.

This clonotype was detected a few times. The chain employs TRBV28 and TRBJ2-3; 7 bases agree with TRBD1. Trimming took 6 bases from V and 4 from J; bases not matched to a gene: 7. CDR3 length: 14 amino acids. From germline, CDR1 is MDHEN and CDR2 SYDVKM. CDR3 coding DNA: TGTGCCAGCAGCGAGCCAACAGGGGCAGATACGCAGTATTTT. It codes for CASSEPTGADTQYF.

This clonotype was seen only once. J is TRBJ1-2 and V is TRBV9; D is ambiguous. The CDR3 extends over 13 amino acids. Germline CDR1 is SGDLS and CDR2 is YYNGEE. Deletions cut 0 bases from V and 4 bases from J, with 7 bases between. The CDR3 sequence is CASSVAGRYGYTF. The CDR3 region has the DNA TGTGCCAGCAGCGTAGCAGGACGCTATGGCTACACCTTC.

The rearrangement uses TRBV4-1 and TRBJ2-1, with a tentative D call TRBD1 (6 bases). This CDR3 has 18 amino acids. Trimming removed 5 bases from V and 0 bases from J, with 20 bases in between. Germline V gives CDR1 MGHRA, CDR2 YSYEKL. Here the CDR3 reads CASSTGQLPQSSYNEQFF. DNA for the CDR3: TGCGCCAGCAGCACCGGACAGTTACCTCAAAGCTCCTACAATGAGCAGTTCTTC.

This chain links TRBV6-2 or TRBV6-3 with TRBJ2-7, with D perhaps TRBD2 (6 bases). Looked up from germline, CDR1 is MNHEY and CDR2 is SVGEGT. Trimming took off 2 bases at V and 0 bases at J, with 23 bases between the two ends. The CDR3 runs to 19 residues. The CDR3 coding sequence is TGTGCCAGCAGTTACCCCGAAAGGCGTGGAGGGAGGACCTCCTACGAGCAGTACTTC. Its translation is CASSYPERRGGRTSYEQYF.

This clonotype was picked up one time. V is TRBV10-3 and J is TRBJ2-2; no clear D gene. Trimming stripped 0 bases from V and 1 base from J, with 9 bases between. Germline V gene data show CDR1 as ENHRY and CDR2 as SYGVKD. This CDR3 is built from 16 residues. CDR3 protein: CAISESGRMNTGELFF. DNA of the CDR3: TGTGCCATCAGTGAGTCGGGAAGAATGAACACCGGGGAGCTGTTTTTT.

The chain carries TRBV20-1 and TRBJ1-5, with a tentative D call TRBD1 (6 bases). The germline CDR1 and CDR2 sequences are DFQATT and SNEGSKA (reference sequence). The CDR3 runs to 16 residues. V lost 6 bases, J lost 5 bases, and 23 bases lay in between. CDR3 bases: TGCAGTGCGGAGAGGGCCGCAGGGGTGGGAGATCAGCCCCAGCATTTT. Translating gives CSAERAAGVGDQPQHF.

The chain links TRBV2 to TRBJ2-5; TRBD2 might be the D (6 bases). The J call could be wrong; TRBJ2-7 is a better fit for the DNA end. Germline values: CDR1 SNHLY, CDR2 FYNNEI. The CDR3 contains 14 residues. CDR3 protein: CASQPGREPYEQYF. CDR3 DNA: TGTGCCAGCCAACCTGGGCGGGAACCCTACGAGCAGTACTTC.